This T cell receptor beta chain originates from a study of cytomegalovirus exposure and HLA in healthy donors. Study information: A preliminary data release comprised 70 million to 95 million unique TCRs obtained from HLA-typed donors. Whole-study findings and limits: A link between a missense DCLRE1C variant and TCR beta V- and J-gene trimming emerged from a later analysis. In vitro data verified a few CMV-associated chains as specific for CMV antigens.

PCR amplification relied on 60 Vbeta primers (plus 13 Jbeta primers). Profiling relied on immunoSEQ multiplex PCR, and the TCRdb table lists in-frame clones only, not all of them. The clone table shows about 74,000 clones, with the ten largest holding 7.5%. Donors likely had unrecorded immune exposures despite being nominally healthy when sampled. The CDR3 is 16 amino acids. V shed 3 bases and J shed 1 base, with 19 bases lying between them. Germline loops: CDR1 GTSNPN, CDR2 SVGIG (reference sequence). Worth noting for this clone: Its antigen is unidentified.

J is TRBJ2-7 and V is TRBV30; tentative D call: TRBD1 (6 bases). Input material: PBMCs. This TCR was sampled from a female donor in good health and CMV-seropositive. The CDR3 region has the DNA TGTGCCTGGAGGCCCCCGGGACAACGATTTTCCTACGAGCAGTACTTC. This sequence encodes CAWRPPGQRFSYEQYF. Variable domain in full (rest from reference TRBV30 and TRBJ2-7): SQTIHQWPATLVQPVGSPLSLECTVEGTSNPNLYWYRQAAGRGLQLLFYSVGIGQISSEVPQNLSASRPQDRQFILSSKKLLLSDSGFYLCAWRPPGQRFSYEQYFGPGTRLTVT.